What follows are 20 T cell receptor beta chains derived from one specimen sequenced in a study of Graves' ophthalmopathy and Graves' hyperthyroidism. Amplification of TCR beta CDR3 regions used RNA transcripts. RT-PCR was first run with HTBI primers, then multiplex PCR in a second round. TCRdb reprocessed the multiplex PCR reads via MiXCR and lists one record per CDR3 protein. The profile covers approximately 210,000 distinct CDR3 sequences, with 29% appearing a single time and around 9.8% taken by the ten largest. The sequencing sample was made of peripheral blood. The receptors shown here come from a man between 50 and 59 years old with Graves' ophthalmopathy.

The chain recombines TRBV3-1 with TRBJ2-7; 11 positions agree with TRBD2. CDR1 and CDR2 from the germline V gene are LGHDT and YNNKEL (reference sequence). J gave up 2 bases and V 1 base, and 10 bases lay outside the gene matches. The CDR3 is 18 amino acids. As DNA, the CDR3 is TGTGCCAGCAGCCAAGCGGCTAGCGGGGGGTTACGGACCTACGAGCAGTACTTC. Translation: CASSQAASGGLRTYEQYF.

This clonotype was observed at least ten times. The chain links TRBV7-2 to TRBJ2-5; perhaps TRBD2 as D (6 bases). CDR3 size: 16 residues. Deletions cut 1 base from V and 7 bases from J, with 19 bases between. From germline, CDR1 is SGHTA and CDR2 FQGNSA. CDR3 loop: CASSLGVDYTSWTQYF. CDR3 DNA: TGTGCCAGCAGCTTAGGCGTGGACTACACCTCGTGGACCCAGTACTTC.

This clonotype was seen many times. The rearrangement joins TRBV30 to TRBJ1-1; D not certain. CDR3 length equals 18 residues. V gave up 0 bases and J gave up 0 bases, with 20 bases separating them. The germline V gene encodes CDR1 GTSNPN and CDR2 SVGIG (reference sequence). In nucleotides, the CDR3 is TGTGCCTGGAGTGTTCCTGACCTTGGTCGGGAAATGAACACTGAAGCTTTCTTT. Amino acid sequence: CAWSVPDLGREMNTEAFF.

There are many counts of this clonotype. This chain uses TRBV15 with TRBJ2-7, with a tentative D call TRBD2 (6 bases). This CDR3 comprises 16 residues. Looked up from germline, CDR1 is LNHNV and CDR2 is YYDKDF (reference sequence). V was trimmed by 0 bases and J by 0 bases, leaving 12 bases between them. CDR3 residues: CATSRDNMGGSYEQYF. The CDR3 nucleotides are TGTGCCACCAGCAGAGATAATATGGGGGGCTCCTACGAGCAGTACTTC.

This chain joins TRBV19 and TRBJ1-1; TRBD1 matches 7 bases. The V gene's germline CDR1 is LNHDA and CDR2 SQIVND (reference sequence). After removal of 7 bases from V and 1 base from J, the junction contained 3 bases not matched to a gene. This CDR3 comprises 13 residues. CDR3 residues: CASTRQGNTEAFF. The CDR3 DNA is TGTGCCAGTACCCGACAGGGGAACACTGAAGCTTTCTTT. Combining the CDR3 with reference TRBV19 and TRBJ1-1 gives the whole variable domain DGGITQSPKYLFRKEGQNVTLSCEQNLNHDAMYWYRQDPGQGLRLIYYSQIVNDFQKGDIAEGYSVSREKKESFPLTVTSAQKNPTAFYLCASTRQGNTEAFFGQGTRLTVV.

This clonotype has ten or more counts. CDR3: CASSFSRDTFTGELFF. In nucleotides, the CDR3 is TGTGCCAGCAGTTTTTCCCGGGACACATTCACCGGGGAGCTGTTTTTT. The rearrangement links TRBV28 to TRBJ2-2; possible D gene TRBD1, 6 bases. Germline lookup yields CDR1 MDHEN and CDR2 SYDVKM. The V end lost 3 bases, the J end lost 4 bases, and 15 bases lay between the germline ends. The CDR3 contains 16 residues.

This clonotype was counted many times. J is TRBJ1-5 and V is TRBV20-1; D is ambiguous. CDR1 is DFQATT and CDR2 is SNEGSKA in the germline V gene (reference sequence). V dropped 0 bases and J dropped 0 bases, with 9 bases sitting between them. The CDR3 is made up of 15 amino acids. The CDR3 DNA follows: TGCAGTGCTAGAGATTGGAGGGATAGCAATCAGCCCCAGCATTTT. Translated: CSARDWRDSNQPQHF.

This clonotype has only a few counts. V and J are TRBV6-2 or TRBV6-3 and TRBJ1-1, with 11 positions matching TRBD1. Germline V gene lookup returns CDR1 MNHEY and CDR2 SVGEGT. V lost 6 bases and J lost 4; bases outside the gene matches: 16. The CDR3 sequence is 18 residues long. The CDR3 region is CASSRTPGQGARSTEAFF. The DNA of the CDR3 is TGTGCCAGCAGCCGTACTCCCGGACAGGGGGCAAGGAGCACTGAAGCTTTCTTT.

This CDR3 reads CASSPKTSGYGYTF. The CDR3 nucleotides are TGTGCCAGCAGTCCTAAGACATCAGGCTATGGCTACACCTTC. The V call is TRBV12-3 or TRBV12-4, the J call TRBJ1-2, with D unclear. The V gene lost 5 bases and the J gene lost 4 bases, with 14 bases spanning the gap. This CDR3 is 14 amino acids long.

This clonotype was seen many times. The rearrangement uses TRBV3-1 and TRBJ2-7; 9 nucleotides match TRBD2. The V segment lost 4 bases and the J segment 0 bases; nucleotides outside the gene matches: 10. The CDR3 spans 17 residues. Germline values: CDR1 LGHDT, CDR2 YNNKEL (reference sequence). CDR3 nucleotides: TGTGCCAGCAGCCCCCAAGATCTAGCGGGGAGCTCCTACGAGCAGTACTTC. Its protein product is CASSPQDLAGSSYEQYF.

Many counts were recorded for this clonotype. This chain joins TRBV28 and TRBJ2-5; 8 bases map to TRBD2. Germline trimming cut 3 bases from V and 5 bases from J; bases unmatched to any gene: 11. The CDR3 runs to 16 residues. Germline CDR1 reads MDHEN; CDR2 reads SYDVKM. CDR3 DNA: TGTGCCAGCAGTTTTTTGGCCCGGGAGGGGTTGGAGACCCAGTACTTC. Translated, it gives CASSFLAREGLETQYF.

The CDR3 DNA reads TGTGCCAGCAGTTTCGACCAGTCATCCTACGAGCAGTACTTC. As protein: CASSFDQSSYEQYF. The chain joins TRBV12-3 or TRBV12-4 to TRBJ2-7; D gene uncertain. Between the trimmed V and J ends, which lost 3 bases and 1 base, there was a span of 10 bases. This CDR3 spans 14 amino acids.

V gene TRBV28 combines with J gene TRBJ1-3, with a weak D call TRBD1 (6 bases). CDR3 length equals 16 residues. Germline V gene lookup returns CDR1 MDHEN and CDR2 SYDVKM. The V end was cut by 6 bases, the J end by 8 bases, with 23 bases between. CDR3 sequence reads: CASRSGRDTRGDTIYF. As DNA, the CDR3 is TGTGCCAGCAGGTCAGGTAGGGACACGCGGGGGGACACCATATATTTT.

This clonotype was detected many times. The genes are TRBV20-1 and TRBJ2-7, with D unresolved. Germline loops: CDR1 DFQATT, CDR2 SNEGSKA (reference sequence). This CDR3 has 12 residues. V was cut by 0 bases and J by 4 bases, with 7 bases left in between. The CDR3 region has the DNA TGCAGTGCTAGAGATCGGAATTACGAGCAGTACTTC. Its protein is CSARDRNYEQYF.

This clonotype was seen at least ten times. The chain carries TRBV5-1 and TRBJ2-5; D remains ambiguous. Germline CDR1 reads SGHRS; CDR2 reads YFSETQ. This CDR3 contains 15 residues. The ends were cut back, 0 bases at V and 2 bases at J, with 11 bases in the middle. The CDR3 region is CASSLGRSIQETQYF. Here the CDR3 DNA reads TGCGCCAGCAGCTTGGGCCGGAGTATTCAAGAGACCCAGTACTTC.

This clonotype was detected only once. The V and J genes are TRBV24-1 and TRBJ2-5, with TRBD2 as a possible D gene (6 bases). Germline lookup yields CDR1 KGHDR and CDR2 SFDVKD. Trimming shortened V by 3 bases and J by 5 bases, and 15 bases separated the two germline ends. The CDR3 spans 15 residues. CDR3 sequence reads: CATSDPRDWSETQYF. In DNA, the CDR3 is TGTGCCACCAGTGATCCACGGGACTGGAGTGAGACCCAGTACTTC.

This clonotype occurred many times. The CDR3 region has the DNA TGTGCCAGCTCACCCACGGTGGGGAGCGCAGGGACCCAAGAGACCCAGTACTTC. Its translation: CASSPTVGSAGTQETQYF. The rearrangement joins TRBV18 to TRBJ2-5; either TRBD1 or TRBD2 may supply D (5 bases each). Looked up from germline, CDR1 is KGHSH and CDR2 is LQKENI. CDR3 size: 18 residues. Trimming took 3 bases from V and 1 from J, leaving 21 bases between them.

This clonotype was counted at least ten times. This sequence joins TRBV5-1 and TRBJ1-1; a possible D gene is TRBD1 (6 bases). Germline V gene sequence: CDR1 SGHRS, CDR2 YFSETQ. The CDR3 is made up of 14 amino acids. Trimming removed 0 bases at V and 2 bases at J, with 8 bases between. Written as DNA, the CDR3 is TGCGCCAGCAGCTTGGACAGGGCCAACACTGAAGCTTTCTTT. Translating it yields CASSLDRANTEAFF.

This clonotype was observed at least ten times. The chain is built from TRBV9 and TRBJ2-7; tentative D call: TRBD2 (5 bases). The CDR3 consists of 14 residues. Germline values: CDR1 SGDLS, CDR2 YYNGEE. Trimming took off 0 bases at V and 5 bases at J, with 12 bases between the two ends. CDR3 coding DNA: TGTGCCAGCAGCGTAGGCCTAGCTCCCCACGAGCAGTACTTC. Translation gives CASSVGLAPHEQYF.

There are many counts of this clonotype. The genes are TRBV28 and TRBJ1-2; 10 nucleotides match TRBD1. The germline V gene encodes CDR1 MDHEN and CDR2 SYDVKM. After removal of 10 bases from V and 8 bases from J, the junction contained 10 bases not matched to a gene. The CDR3 covers 13 residues. The CDR3 DNA reads as TGTGCCATCGAGAAGGGACAGGGGCAAGGCTACACCTTC. Protein sequence: CAIEKGQGQGYTF.